A single sample gave rise to the 29 T cell receptor beta chains below, sequenced in a study of shared clonotypes between healthy human individuals. Method: immunoSEQ multiplex PCR; TCRdb's copy keeps in-frame clones and lacks some. Here the sample spans 2,500,000 or so clones, around 90% being singletons. Sequencing input: naive CD4+ T cells sorted from blood. Indicated subset: CD45RA+ positively selected. These receptors all stem from a man aged 18-30 years in good health.

The chain links TRBV4-3 to TRBJ2-7, with TRBD1 matching over 10 bases. The CDR3 totals 15 residues. Trimming at V came to 4 bases and at J to 0 bases, leaving 3 bases not matched to a gene. CDR1 is LGHNA, CDR2 YSLEER, per germline. The CDR3 bases are TGCGCCAGCAGCCTCTGGACAGGGGGCTCCTACGAGCAGTACTTC. Protein: CASSLWTGGSYEQYF.

The chain is built from TRBV5-8 and TRBJ2-7; possible D gene TRBD2, 5 bases. Trimming pared 0 bases from V and 0 bases from J, leaving 16 bases between. Germline CDR1 is SGHTS and CDR2 is YDEGEE. This CDR3 is 17 amino acids long. The CDR3 nucleotides are TGTGCCAGCAGCTTGGAAAGCGCGAGCGGCAGCTCCTACGAGCAGTACTTC. This codes for CASSLESASGSSYEQYF.

The J gene is TRBJ1-1, the V gene TRBV19; TRBD1 is a possible D gene (6 bases). V was shortened by 3 bases and J by 2 bases, with 7 bases between the two germline ends. Per germline, CDR1 LNHDA and CDR2 SQIVND (reference sequence). CDR3 size: 13 residues. DNA for the CDR3: TGTGCCAGTAGTATGGACAGCAACACTGAAGCTTTCTTT. This gives the protein CASSMDSNTEAFF.

V is TRBV2 and J is TRBJ2-5, with no clear D. Germline loops: CDR1 SNHLY, CDR2 FYNNEI. The CDR3 loop spans 13 amino acids. The V end lost 3 bases, the J end lost 9 bases, and 14 bases lay between the germline ends. Written as DNA, the CDR3 is TGTGCCAGCAGTGATACGCTCCCGATACCCCAGTACTTC. Translated: CASSDTLPIPQYF.

The chain carries TRBV6-5 and TRBJ2-1, with 8 positions matching TRBD2. The CDR3 covers 15 residues. V gave up 0 bases and J gave up 7 bases; unmatched junction bases: 5. CDR1 is MNHEY, CDR2 SVGAGI, per germline. The CDR3 protein is CASSYSGLVSNEQFF. The DNA for the CDR3 is TGTGCCAGCAGTTACTCGGGACTAGTAAGTAATGAGCAGTTCTTC.

The sample holds one count of this clone. This chain connects TRBV6-1 to TRBJ2-3, with TRBD1 matching 7 bases. Germline V CDR1 and CDR2: MNHNS, SASEGT. This CDR3 comprises 15 residues. V lost 4 bases and J lost 7; bases outside the gene matches: 11. The chain's CDR3 is CASSGRDSRLNTQYF. The CDR3 nucleotides read TGTGCCAGCAGTGGCCGGGACAGCCGTTTGAATACGCAGTATTTT.

The chain joins TRBV6-5 to TRBJ2-2; 7 bases fit TRBD2. The J segment lost 6 bases and the V segment lost 5 bases, leaving 9 bases of the junction unmatched. CDR1 is MNHEY, CDR2 SVGAGI, per germline. The CDR3 has 15 residues. CDR3: CASSKSGLGSGELFF. The CDR3 DNA reads TGTGCCAGCAGTAAATCCGGACTAGGCTCCGGGGAGCTGTTTTTT.

The rearrangement uses TRBV18 and TRBJ1-4; 7 bases match TRBD1. Germline-derived CDR1 and CDR2 are KGHSH and LQKENI. The CDR3 runs 15 residues. V was clipped by 2 bases and J by 0 bases; unmatched bases: 0. In DNA form, the CDR3 reads TGTGCCAGCTCACCAGACAGGGCAACTAATGAAAAACTGTTTTTT. Protein product: CASSPDRATNEKLFF.

The chain has TRBV7-2 and TRBJ2-2; D uncertain. Germline V gene sequence: CDR1 SGHTA, CDR2 FQGNSA. V was pared by 4 bases and J by 6 bases, with 15 bases between. The CDR3 runs to 15 residues. CDR3 sequence (DNA): TGTGCCAGCAGCTCCGCAGTGACGGCGGCCGGGGAGCTGTTTTTT. This encodes CASSSAVTAAGELFF.

This chain uses TRBV5-1 with TRBJ2-7, with D uncertain. The germline gives CDR1 SGHRS, CDR2 YFSETQ. This CDR3 has 13 amino acids. Deletions cut 0 bases from V and 7 bases from J, with 11 bases between. CDR3 sequence: CASSLELGREQYF. CDR3 in DNA: TGCGCCAGCAGCTTGGAGTTGGGCCGGGAGCAGTACTTC.

The chain employs TRBV7-2 and TRBJ2-7; 12 bases match TRBD2. Germline loops: CDR1 SGHTA, CDR2 FQGNSA. The CDR3 runs 14 residues. Trimming removed 6 bases from V and 5 bases from J; junction bases left unmatched: 5. For the CDR3, the DNA is TGTGCCAGCAGGCGGACTAGCGGGGCCGACGAGCAGTACTTC. It specifies CASRRTSGADEQYF.

On this clone: The same CDR3 also results from other DNA sequences found in this sample. The gene calls are TRBV20-1 and TRBJ2-5; D not certain. The germline V and J ends were trimmed by 3 bases and 5 bases, with 4 bases remaining between them. CDR1 is DFQATT, CDR2 SNEGSKA, per germline (reference sequence). The CDR3 loop spans 10 amino acids. The CDR3 nucleotides read TGCAGTGCTAGTAGCGAGACCCAGTACTTC. It translates to CSASSETQYF.

This chain uses TRBV11-2 with TRBJ2-7; 7 nucleotides line up with TRBD2. Germline V CDR1 and CDR2: SGHAT, FQNNGV. The junction had 9 bases not matched to a gene; V was cut back by 3 bases and J by 4 bases. The CDR3 contains 15 residues. CDR3 sequence: CASSFGGLGAYEQYF. CDR3 in DNA: TGTGCCAGCAGCTTTGGAGGACTAGGGGCTTACGAGCAGTACTTC. Complete variable domain (other parts from reference TRBV11-2 and TRBJ2-7): EAGVAQSPRYKIIEKRQSVAFWCNPISGHATLYWYQQILGQGPKLLIQFQNNGVVDDSQLPKDRFSAERLKGVDSTLKIQPAKLEDSAVYLCASSFGGLGAYEQYFGPGTRLTVT.

This chain connects TRBV5-4 to TRBJ2-7, with TRBD2 matching 13 bases. Germline-derived CDR1 and CDR2 are SGHNT and YYREEE (reference sequence). The CDR3 is 19 residues long. Losses at the gene ends were 2 bases for V and 0 bases for J; bases not matched to a gene: 11. CDR3 residues: CASSFGRLAGGAGSYEQYF. Here the CDR3 DNA reads TGTGCCAGCAGCTTTGGTAGACTAGCGGGAGGCGCTGGCTCCTACGAGCAGTACTTC.

The V gene is TRBV14, the J gene TRBJ2-3, with a tentative D call TRBD2 (5 bases). CDR3 length: 13 residues. Germline V gene data show CDR1 as SGHDN and CDR2 as FVKESK. The ends were cut back, 0 bases at V and 7 bases at J, with 8 bases in the middle. The CDR3 DNA follows: TGTGCCAGCAGCCAAGATCTAGCTAATACGCAGTATTTT. Residues: CASSQDLANTQYF.

V gene TRBV9 combines with J gene TRBJ2-7, with TRBD1 identical over 7 bases. Germline CDR1 reads SGDLS; CDR2 reads YYNGEE. Trimming took 0 bases from V and 6 from J; bases not matched to a gene: 6. The CDR3 covers 14 residues. CDR3 nucleotide sequence: TGTGCCAGCAGCGTAGAGGGACAGATGGGCGAGCAGTACTTC. This translates into CASSVEGQMGEQYF.

The chain recombines TRBV7-2 with TRBJ2-2; D might be TRBD1 (6 bases). V lost 5 bases and J 5 bases, leaving 12 bases between the germline ends. The CDR3 is 14 amino acids. Germline V gene data show CDR1 as SGHTA and CDR2 as FQGNSA. The CDR3: CASSLHRVTGELFF. The CDR3 coding sequence is TGTGCCAGCAGCCTCCACAGGGTAACCGGGGAGCTGTTTTTT. Combining the CDR3 with reference TRBV7-2 and TRBJ2-2 gives the whole variable domain GAGVSQSPSNKVTEKGKDVELRCDPISGHTALYWYRQSLGQGLEFLIYFQGNSAPDKSGLPSDRFSAERTGGSVSTLTIQRTQQEDSAVYLCASSLHRVTGELFFGEGSRLTVL.

V gene TRBV30 combines with J gene TRBJ1-1; TRBD1 matches 7 bases. The germline V gene encodes CDR1 GTSNPN and CDR2 SVGIG (reference sequence). Trimming removed 5 bases from V and 3 bases from J; junction bases left unmatched: 6. This CDR3 is 13 amino acids long. The CDR3 here is CAWAGTADTEAFF. CDR3 sequence (DNA): TGTGCCTGGGCCGGGACAGCGGACACTGAAGCTTTCTTT.

Concerning this clone: The sample contains more than one DNA sequence encoding this CDR3. The J gene is TRBJ1-1, the V gene TRBV6-5; D unresolved. Germline-derived CDR1 and CDR2 are MNHEY and SVGAGI. V lost 2 bases, J lost 1 base, and 5 bases lay in between. The CDR3 extends over 13 amino acids. CDR3 residues: CASSYRANTEAFF. CDR3 sequence (DNA): TGTGCCAGCAGTTACAGAGCGAACACTGAAGCTTTCTTT.

CDR3 protein: CASSEDKGGVKDTQYF. The DNA for the CDR3 is TGTGCCAGCAGTGAAGATAAGGGAGGGGTGAAAGATACGCAGTATTTT. The gene calls are TRBV6-1 and TRBJ2-3; TRBD2 aligns across 7 bases. The V gene's germline CDR1 is MNHNS and CDR2 SASEGT. The CDR3 totals 16 residues. V was pared by 1 base and J by 5 bases, with 9 bases of the junction left unmatched.

The chain joins TRBV4-3 to TRBJ2-7, with 8 bases identical to TRBD2. CDR1 and CDR2 from the germline V gene are LGHNA and YSLEER. This CDR3 has 17 amino acids. The ends lost 1 base at V and 9 bases at J; junction bases unmatched: 17. The chain's CDR3 is CASSQVFGSGSLVGQYF. The CDR3 DNA sequence: TGCGCCAGCAGCCAAGTTTTCGGGAGCGGGAGCCTGGTGGGGCAGTACTTC.

This clone was detected only once. The chain links TRBV28 to TRBJ2-1; 9 nucleotides match TRBD2. V was pared by 8 bases and J by 8 bases, with 10 bases of the junction left unmatched. The CDR3 is 14 residues long. In germline, CDR1 is MDHEN, CDR2 SYDVKM. CDR3 in DNA: TGTGCCAGCGGGCATAGCGGGAGTCTCGATGAGCAGTTCTTC. Amino acids: CASGHSGSLDEQFF.

CDR3 nucleotide sequence: TGTGCCATAAAGGGTCTCACAGATACGCAGTATTTT. Residues: CAIKGLTDTQYF. The chain recombines TRBV10-3 with TRBJ2-3; D unresolved. V lost 9 bases to trimming and J lost 2 bases, with 9 bases between them. The CDR3 runs 12 residues. In germline, CDR1 is ENHRY, CDR2 SYGVKD.

In the case of this clone: This sample includes further DNA sequences coding for the same CDR3. The CDR3 region is CASSLEGLDNSPLHF. The CDR3 bases are TGCGCCAGCAGCTTGGAAGGGCTCGATAATTCACCCCTCCACTTT. The chain employs TRBV5-1 and TRBJ1-6, with D uncertain. Germline V lookup: CDR1 SGHRS, CDR2 YFSETQ. The CDR3 covers 15 residues. Trimming removed 0 bases at V and 5 bases at J, with 9 bases between.

J is TRBJ2-5 and V is TRBV2; 8 nucleotides line up with TRBD1. The CDR3 spans 13 residues. J lost 5 bases, V lost 7 bases, and 6 bases had no gene match. Germline V gene lookup returns CDR1 SNHLY and CDR2 FYNNEI. CDR3 region: CASIFRGQETQYF. The CDR3, as DNA: TGTGCCAGCATATTCAGGGGGCAGGAGACCCAGTACTTC.

J is TRBJ2-2 and V is TRBV27; 7 nucleotides line up with TRBD2. J lost 1 base, V lost 4 bases, and 9 bases had no gene match. CDR3 size: 17 residues. CDR1 and CDR2 (germline): MNHEY, SMNVEV (reference sequence). CDR3 nucleotide sequence: TGTGCCAGCAGTTCCACGTTGGGAGGGTTGAACACCGGGGAGCTGTTTTTT. It codes for CASSSTLGGLNTGELFF.

The V and J genes are TRBV19 and TRBJ2-1; TRBD2 matches at 9 bases. The V gene end was trimmed by 3 bases and the J gene end by 2 bases; junction bases not matched to a gene: 5. CDR1 is LNHDA and CDR2 is SQIVND in the germline V gene (reference sequence). The CDR3 has 16 residues. The chain's CDR3 is CASSIASGKAYNEQFF. As DNA, the CDR3 is TGTGCCAGTAGTATTGCTAGCGGGAAAGCCTACAATGAGCAGTTCTTC. Together with reference TRBV19 and TRBJ2-1, the CDR3 gives the full variable domain: DGGITQSPKYLFRKEGQNVTLSCEQNLNHDAMYWYRQDPGQGLRLIYYSQIVNDFQKGDIAEGYSVSREKKESFPLTVTSAQKNPTAFYLCASSIASGKAYNEQFFGPGTRLTVL.

Notes on this clone: The sample carries other DNA sequences with the same CDR3. The chain has TRBV5-1 and TRBJ2-7, with a weak D call TRBD2 (6 bases). The CDR3 is 14 residues long. V was shortened by 0 bases and J by 2 bases, with 9 bases between the two germline ends. CDR1 and CDR2 (germline): SGHRS, YFSETQ. The CDR3 is CASSLVGGTYEQYF. The CDR3 bases are TGCGCCAGCAGCTTGGTTGGCGGGACCTACGAGCAGTACTTC.

This clone was found once. V gene TRBV23-1 combines with J gene TRBJ2-1; unclear D gene. TRBV23-1 counts as an open reading frame of uncertain function. The CDR3 has 13 amino acids. V gave up 0 bases and J gave up 15 bases, with 15 bases separating them. For the CDR3, the DNA is TGCGCCAGCAGTCAATCGCTGGACCATCGGAGGTTCTTC. It specifies CASSQSLDHRRFF.